Listed below are T cell receptor beta chains from one sample, sequenced in a study of control samples from healthy donors and cancer patients. The table came from immunoSEQ multiplex PCR; TCRdb's copy has only in-frame clones and leaves some out. The sample has about 110,000 clones; about 80% are singletons. The sample was blood. These receptors all come from a man between 18 and 29 years old in good health. The conserved cysteine and the conserved F or W are not part of the CDR3 here.

j_gene: TRBJ1-1
v_gene: TRBV28
CDR3aa: ASSGTGRPNEAF

j_gene: TRBJ1-1
v_gene: TRBV7-8
CDR3aa: ASSMGQGFQLYTEAF

j_gene: TRBJ1-6
v_gene: TRBV27
CDR3aa: ASSLSESSYNSPLH

j_gene: TRBJ2-2
v_gene: TRBV25-1
CDR3aa: ASRGQATGELF

j_gene: TRBJ2-5
v_gene: TRBV7-6
CDR3aa: ASSLAGTREVQETQY

j_gene: TRBJ1-1
v_gene: TRBV12-3/TRBV12-4
CDR3aa: ASSLMNTEAF

j_gene: TRBJ1-1
v_gene: TRBV2
CDR3aa: ASSEAQGGNTEAF

j_gene: TRBJ1-5
v_gene: TRBV7-2
CDR3aa: ASSLAHGSNQPQH

j_gene: TRBJ1-4
v_gene: TRBV7-9
CDR3aa: ASGHNEKLF

j_gene: TRBJ1-3
v_gene: TRBV18
CDR3aa: ASSPPVSLTGNTIY

j_gene: TRBJ1-2
v_gene: TRBV9
CDR3aa: ASRPTASNGYT

j_gene: TRBJ1-3
v_gene: TRBV18
CDR3aa: ASSQDRRAGNTIY

j_gene: TRBJ1-6
v_gene: TRBV5-1
CDR3aa: ASSSDRWNSPLH

j_gene: TRBJ2-2
v_gene: TRBV5-1
CDR3aa: ASSFLRGDRTGELF

j_gene: TRBJ2-5
v_gene: TRBV11-2
CDR3aa: ASSSGTGLLQETQY

j_gene: TRBJ2-7
v_gene: TRBV7-9
CDR3aa: ASSLHWGQVDEQY